Following are 2 T cell receptor beta chains from one sample sequenced in a study of blood T cell repertoires in COVID-19. The method was immunoSEQ multiplex PCR; TCRdb's version includes in-frame clones alone and lacks a portion of them. This table holds about 210,000 clones, about 89% found once. Source material: PBMCs or T cells enriched from blood (not recorded which). These receptors all come from a woman between 18 and 30 years old who had recovered from COVID-19.

The chain recombines TRBV19 with TRBJ2-3; perhaps TRBD1 as D (6 bases). The CDR3 has 15 residues. CDR1 is LNHDA and CDR2 is SQIVND in the germline V gene (reference sequence). Trimming took 5 bases from V and 5 from J, leaving 17 bases between them. CDR3 region: CASSGGHPLLDTQYF. The CDR3 DNA sequence: TGTGCCAGTAGTGGGGGACATCCCTTGTTAGATACGCAGTATTTT.

DNA for the CDR3: TGTGCCAGCTACCCTCGAGGGAGCTCCTACGAGCAGTACTTC. This codes for CASYPRGSSYEQYF. This chain links TRBV6-5 with TRBJ2-7; weak D call: TRBD2 (5 bases). Germline lookup yields CDR1 MNHEY and CDR2 SVGAGI. This CDR3 spans 14 amino acids. With 8 bases removed from V and 0 bases from J, the gap between germline ends came to 14 bases.